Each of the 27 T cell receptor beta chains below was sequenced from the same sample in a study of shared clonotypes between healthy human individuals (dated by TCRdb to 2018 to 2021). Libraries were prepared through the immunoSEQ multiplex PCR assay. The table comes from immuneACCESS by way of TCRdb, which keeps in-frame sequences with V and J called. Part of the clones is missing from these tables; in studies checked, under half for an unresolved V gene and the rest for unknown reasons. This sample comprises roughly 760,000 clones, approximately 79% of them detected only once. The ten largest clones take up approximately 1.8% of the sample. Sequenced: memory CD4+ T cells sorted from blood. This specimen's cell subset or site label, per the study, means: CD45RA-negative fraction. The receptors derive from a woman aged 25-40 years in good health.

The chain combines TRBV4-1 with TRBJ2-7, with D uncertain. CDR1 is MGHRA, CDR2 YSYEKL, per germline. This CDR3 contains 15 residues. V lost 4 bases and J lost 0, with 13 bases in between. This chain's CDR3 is CASSPTAISSYEQYF. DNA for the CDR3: TGCGCCAGCAGCCCGACTGCCATTAGCTCCTACGAGCAGTACTTC.

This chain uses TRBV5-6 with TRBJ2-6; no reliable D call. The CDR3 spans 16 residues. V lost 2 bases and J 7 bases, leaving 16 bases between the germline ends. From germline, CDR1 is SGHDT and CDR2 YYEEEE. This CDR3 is CASSFESGRRANVLTF. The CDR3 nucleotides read TGTGCCAGCAGCTTTGAATCCGGCCGACGAGCCAACGTCCTGACTTTC. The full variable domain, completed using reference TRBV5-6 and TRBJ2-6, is DAGVTQSPTHLIKTRGQQVTLRCSPKSGHDTVSWYQQALGQGPQFIFQYYEEEERQRGNFPDRFSGHQFPNYSSELNVNALLLGDSALYLCASSFESGRRANVLTFGAGSRLTVL.

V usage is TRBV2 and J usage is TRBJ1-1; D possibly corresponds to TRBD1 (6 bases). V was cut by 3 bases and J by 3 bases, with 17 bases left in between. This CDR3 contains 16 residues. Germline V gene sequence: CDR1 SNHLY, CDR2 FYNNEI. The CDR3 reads CASSDLAGRGDTEAFF. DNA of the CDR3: TGTGCCAGCAGTGATTTAGCAGGGAGGGGGGACACTGAAGCTTTCTTT.

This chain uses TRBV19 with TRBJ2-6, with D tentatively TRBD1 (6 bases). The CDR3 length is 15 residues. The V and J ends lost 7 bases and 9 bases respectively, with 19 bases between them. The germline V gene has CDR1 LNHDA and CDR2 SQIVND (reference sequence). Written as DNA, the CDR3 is TGTGCCAGTACTGCTTCGACAGGATCGATCAACGTCCTGACTTTC. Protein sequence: CASTASTGSINVLTF.

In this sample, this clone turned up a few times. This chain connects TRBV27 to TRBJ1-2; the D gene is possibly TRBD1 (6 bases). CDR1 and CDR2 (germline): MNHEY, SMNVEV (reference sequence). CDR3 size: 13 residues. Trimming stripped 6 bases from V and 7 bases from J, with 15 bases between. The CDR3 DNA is TGTGCCAGCAGGCGTGGGGGGGCGCGTGGCTACACCTTC. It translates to CASRRGGARGYTF.

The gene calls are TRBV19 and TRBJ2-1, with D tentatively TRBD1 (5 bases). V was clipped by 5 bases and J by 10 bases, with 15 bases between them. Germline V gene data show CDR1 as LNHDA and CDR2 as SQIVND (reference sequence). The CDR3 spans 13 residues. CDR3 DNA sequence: TGTGCCAGTAGTTCCCATGGTGGGGCCGAGCAGTTCTTC. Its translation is CASSSHGGAEQFF.

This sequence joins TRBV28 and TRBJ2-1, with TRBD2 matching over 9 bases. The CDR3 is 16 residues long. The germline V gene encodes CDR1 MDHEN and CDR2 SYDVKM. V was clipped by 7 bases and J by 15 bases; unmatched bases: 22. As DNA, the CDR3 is TGTGCCAGCAACAATAACCCCGGGGCTAGCGGGGTATCATGGTTCTTC. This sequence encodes CASNNNPGASGVSWFF.

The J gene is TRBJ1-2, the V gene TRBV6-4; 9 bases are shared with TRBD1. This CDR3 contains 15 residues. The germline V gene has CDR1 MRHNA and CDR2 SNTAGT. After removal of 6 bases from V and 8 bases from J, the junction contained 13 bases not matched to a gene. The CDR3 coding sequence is TGTGCCAGCAGCGAACACAGGGGGCAAGTTGACGGCTACACCTTC. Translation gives CASSEHRGQVDGYTF.

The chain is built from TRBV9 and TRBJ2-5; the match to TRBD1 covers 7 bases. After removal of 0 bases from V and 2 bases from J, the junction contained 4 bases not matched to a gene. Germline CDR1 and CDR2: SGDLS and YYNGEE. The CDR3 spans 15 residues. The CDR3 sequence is CASSVGGQRQETQYF. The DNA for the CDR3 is TGTGCCAGCAGCGTAGGGGGACAGAGACAAGAGACCCAGTACTTC.

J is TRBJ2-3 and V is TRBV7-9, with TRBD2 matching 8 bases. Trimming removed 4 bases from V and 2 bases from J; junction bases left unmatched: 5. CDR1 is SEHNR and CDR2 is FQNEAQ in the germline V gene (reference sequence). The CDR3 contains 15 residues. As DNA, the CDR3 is TGTGCCAGCAGCTACCCTAGCGGGCACACAGATACGCAGTATTTT. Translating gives CASSYPSGHTDTQYF.

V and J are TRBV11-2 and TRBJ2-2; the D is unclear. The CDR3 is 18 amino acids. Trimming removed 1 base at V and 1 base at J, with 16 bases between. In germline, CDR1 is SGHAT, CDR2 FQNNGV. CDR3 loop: CASSLAPWSSQNTGELFF. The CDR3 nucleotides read TGTGCCAGCAGCTTAGCCCCCTGGAGTAGCCAGAACACCGGGGAGCTGTTTTTT.

Here the CDR3 reads CASSLAGRSDTQYF. The CDR3 DNA sequence: TGCGCCAGCAGCTTGGCCGGCCGTTCAGATACGCAGTATTTT. This chain links TRBV5-1 with TRBJ2-3; D is uncertain. Trimming pared 0 bases from V and 4 bases from J, leaving 9 bases between. The CDR3 length is 14 residues. Germline V gene sequence: CDR1 SGHRS, CDR2 YFSETQ.

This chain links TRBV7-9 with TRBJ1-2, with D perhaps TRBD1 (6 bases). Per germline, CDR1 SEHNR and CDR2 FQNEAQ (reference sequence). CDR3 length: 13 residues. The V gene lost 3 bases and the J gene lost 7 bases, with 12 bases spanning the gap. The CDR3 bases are TGTGCCAGCAGCTTGCAACAGGGATCTGGCTACACCTTC. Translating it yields CASSLQQGSGYTF.

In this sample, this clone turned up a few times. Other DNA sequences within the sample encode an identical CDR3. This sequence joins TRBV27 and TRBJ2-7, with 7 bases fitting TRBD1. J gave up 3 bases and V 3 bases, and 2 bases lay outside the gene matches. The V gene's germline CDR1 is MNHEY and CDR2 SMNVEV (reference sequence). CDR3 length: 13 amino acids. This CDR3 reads CASSFTGVYEQYF. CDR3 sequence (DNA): TGTGCCAGCAGTTTCACAGGGGTCTACGAGCAGTACTTC.

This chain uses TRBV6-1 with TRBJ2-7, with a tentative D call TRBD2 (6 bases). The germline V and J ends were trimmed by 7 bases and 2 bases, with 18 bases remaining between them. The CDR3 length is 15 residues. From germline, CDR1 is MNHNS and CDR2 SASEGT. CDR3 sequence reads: CASNQRPGRTYEQYF. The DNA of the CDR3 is TGTGCCAGCAACCAGCGCCCCGGGAGAACCTACGAGCAGTACTTC.

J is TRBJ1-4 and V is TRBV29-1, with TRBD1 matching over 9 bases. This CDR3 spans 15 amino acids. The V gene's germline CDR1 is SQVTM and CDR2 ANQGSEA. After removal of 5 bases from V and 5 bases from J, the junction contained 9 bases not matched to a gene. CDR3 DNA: TGCAGCGTTCCGGGACAGGGACTCTCAAATGAAAAACTGTTTTTT. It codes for CSVPGQGLSNEKLFF.

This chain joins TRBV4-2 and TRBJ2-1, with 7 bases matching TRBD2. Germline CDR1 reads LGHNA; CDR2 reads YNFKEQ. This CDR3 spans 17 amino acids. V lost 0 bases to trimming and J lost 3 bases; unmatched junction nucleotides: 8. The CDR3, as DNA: TGTGCCAGCAGCCAAGAAATGGGTAGCGGGCTCTACAATGAGCAGTTCTTC. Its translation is CASSQEMGSGLYNEQFF.

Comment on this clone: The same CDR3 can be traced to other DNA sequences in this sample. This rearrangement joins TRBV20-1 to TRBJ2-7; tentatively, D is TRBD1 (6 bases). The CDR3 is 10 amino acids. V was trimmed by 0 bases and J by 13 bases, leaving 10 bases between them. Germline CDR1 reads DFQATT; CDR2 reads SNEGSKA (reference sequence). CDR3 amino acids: CSARDRTDYF. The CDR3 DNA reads TGCAGTGCTAGAGATCGGACAGACTACTTC.

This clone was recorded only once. CDR3 DNA: TGCGCCAGCAGCCCGTGGACAGGGGCGTACGAGCAGTACTTC. Residues: CASSPWTGAYEQYF. V usage is TRBV5-1 and J usage is TRBJ2-7; 9 bases map to TRBD1. J lost 4 bases, V lost 4 bases, and 6 bases had no gene match. The CDR3 sequence is 14 residues long. Germline-derived CDR1 and CDR2 are SGHRS and YFSETQ. Complete variable domain (other parts from reference TRBV5-1 and TRBJ2-7): KAGVTQTPRYLIKTRGQQVTLSCSPISGHRSVSWYQQTPGQGLQFLFEYFSETQRNKGNFPGRFSGRQFSNSRSEMNVSTLELGDSALYLCASSPWTGAYEQYFGPGTRLTVT.

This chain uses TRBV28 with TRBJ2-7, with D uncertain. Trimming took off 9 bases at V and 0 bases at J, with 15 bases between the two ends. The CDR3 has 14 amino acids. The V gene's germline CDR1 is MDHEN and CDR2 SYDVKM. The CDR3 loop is CASGGRSGSYEQYF. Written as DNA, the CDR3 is TGTGCCAGTGGTGGTCGGAGTGGCTCCTACGAGCAGTACTTC.

The CDR3 region is CASSFGIYEKLFF. For the CDR3, the DNA is TGTGCCAGCAGCTTTGGGATTTATGAAAAACTGTTTTTT. The rearrangement links TRBV11-2 to TRBJ1-4, with D unclear. Trimming shortened V by 3 bases and J by 6 bases, and 8 bases separated the two germline ends. The CDR3 runs to 13 residues. CDR1 and CDR2 (germline): SGHAT, FQNNGV.

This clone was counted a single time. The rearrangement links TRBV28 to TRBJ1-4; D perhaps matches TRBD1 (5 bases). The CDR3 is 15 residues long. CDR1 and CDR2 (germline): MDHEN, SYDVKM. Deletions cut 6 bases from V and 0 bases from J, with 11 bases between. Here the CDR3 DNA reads TGTGCCAGCAGGTGGGACGGAACAACTAATGAAAAACTGTTTTTT. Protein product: CASRWDGTTNEKLFF. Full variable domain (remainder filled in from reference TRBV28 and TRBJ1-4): DVKVTQSSRYLVKRTGEKVFLECVQDMDHENMFWYRQDPGLGLRLIYFSYDVKMKEKGDIPEGYSVSREKKERFSLILESASTNQTSMYLCASRWDGTTNEKLFFGSGTQLSVL.

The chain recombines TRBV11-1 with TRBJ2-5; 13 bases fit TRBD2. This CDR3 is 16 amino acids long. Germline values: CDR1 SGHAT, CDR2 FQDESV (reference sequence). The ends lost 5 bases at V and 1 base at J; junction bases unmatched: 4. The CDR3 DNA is TGTGCCAGCAGCCCGGGACTAGCGGGAACCCAAGAGACCCAGTACTTC. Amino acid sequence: CASSPGLAGTQETQYF.

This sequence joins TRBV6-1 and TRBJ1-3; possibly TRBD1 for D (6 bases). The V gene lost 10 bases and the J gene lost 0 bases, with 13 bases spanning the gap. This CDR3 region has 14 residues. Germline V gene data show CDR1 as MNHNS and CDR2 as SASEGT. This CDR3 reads CATRGAASGNTIYF. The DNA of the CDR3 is TGTGCCACCCGGGGGGCGGCCTCTGGAAACACCATATATTTT.

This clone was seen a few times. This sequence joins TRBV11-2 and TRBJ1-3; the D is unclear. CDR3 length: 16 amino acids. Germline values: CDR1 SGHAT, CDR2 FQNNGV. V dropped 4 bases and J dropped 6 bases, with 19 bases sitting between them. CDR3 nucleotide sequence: TGTGCCAGCAGCTCTTTTAGGATGAGCGTCGAAAACACCATATATTTT. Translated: CASSSFRMSVENTIYF.

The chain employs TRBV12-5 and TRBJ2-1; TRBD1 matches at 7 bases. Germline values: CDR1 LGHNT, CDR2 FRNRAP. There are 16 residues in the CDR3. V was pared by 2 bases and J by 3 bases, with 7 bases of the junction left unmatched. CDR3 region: CASGLFLGQSYNEQFF. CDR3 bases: TGTGCTAGTGGTTTGTTTCTGGGACAGAGCTACAATGAGCAGTTCTTC.

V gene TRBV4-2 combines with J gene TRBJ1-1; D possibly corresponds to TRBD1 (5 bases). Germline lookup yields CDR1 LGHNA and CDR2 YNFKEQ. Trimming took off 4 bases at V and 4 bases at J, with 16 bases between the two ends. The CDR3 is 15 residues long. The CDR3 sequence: CASSLQGAGGTEAFF. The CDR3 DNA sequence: TGTGCCAGCAGCCTGCAGGGCGCCGGGGGCACTGAAGCTTTCTTT.